These 13 T cell receptor beta chains share one sample of origin, sequenced in a study of T cell responses to AZD1222 COVID-19 vaccine (dated by TCRdb to 2020 to 2023). Libraries were made using the immunoSEQ multiplex PCR assay. This is the immuneACCESS table as TCRdb keeps it, with only in-frame sequences that have V and J called. A part of the clones is gone; compared with another copy, unresolved V genes explain less than half, and the rest is unexplained. This sample is represented by approximately 89,000 clones; about 89% of them were singletons. The ten biggest clones cover less than 5.5% of the sample. According to the study, the label for this sample's time point signals: baseline before first vaccination. In the paper's terms, the treatment or condition label means: meningococcal conjugate vaccine given as trial control. The starting material was peripheral blood, obtained on day 0 of MenACWY control vaccination. These TCRs come from an adult in good health.

CDR3 residues: CASIDFRTADVNSPLHF. DNA for the CDR3: TGTGCCAGCATTGATTTCCGGACAGCGGACGTTAATTCACCCCTCCACTTT. V usage is TRBV28 and J usage is TRBJ1-6; D is perhaps TRBD1 (6 bases). CDR1 and CDR2 from the germline V gene are MDHEN and SYDVKM. The ends were cut back, 7 bases at V and 6 bases at J, with 22 bases in the middle. The CDR3 length is 17 residues. Combining the CDR3 with reference TRBV28 and TRBJ1-6 gives the whole variable domain DVKVTQSSRYLVKRTGEKVFLECVQDMDHENMFWYRQDPGLGLRLIYFSYDVKMKEKGDIPEGYSVSREKKERFSLILESASTNQTSMYLCASIDFRTADVNSPLHFGNGTRLTVT.

The rearrangement joins TRBV27 to TRBJ2-1, with TRBD1 identical over 10 bases. With 3 bases clipped from V and 5 bases from J, the junction kept 4 bases outside the gene matches. The CDR3 is 15 amino acids. CDR1 and CDR2 from the germline V gene are MNHEY and SMNVEV (reference sequence). CDR3 sequence (DNA): TGTGCCAGCAGTTTGGGACAGGGGAGGGACAATGAGCAGTTCTTC. Translated: CASSLGQGRDNEQFF.

The chain couples TRBV2 to TRBJ2-3, with D possibly matching TRBD1 (6 bases). CDR3 length equals 12 residues. Per germline, CDR1 SNHLY and CDR2 FYNNEI. V was pared by 7 bases and J by 1 base, with 6 bases between. This chain's CDR3 is CASKGGTDTQYF. The CDR3 DNA reads as TGTGCCAGCAAGGGGGGCACAGATACGCAGTATTTT.

This rearrangement joins TRBV13 to TRBJ2-2; D might be TRBD2 (6 bases). CDR3 length equals 14 residues. CDR1 is PRHDT, CDR2 FYEKMQ, per germline (reference sequence). Trimming pared 5 bases from V and 6 bases from J, leaving 13 bases between. Here the CDR3 DNA reads TGTGCCAGCAGCACCCGACTAGAGGCCGGGGAGCTGTTTTTT. Its protein product is CASSTRLEAGELFF.

This chain joins TRBV30 and TRBJ1-5; a possible D gene is TRBD1 (5 bases). V was trimmed by 0 bases and J by 7 bases, leaving 10 bases between them. Germline loops: CDR1 GTSNPN, CDR2 SVGIG (reference sequence). The CDR3 loop spans 13 amino acids. The CDR3 loop reads CAWSVSRDQPQHF. As DNA, the CDR3 is TGTGCCTGGAGTGTTTCGAGGGACCAGCCCCAGCATTTT. Full variable domain (remainder filled in from reference TRBV30 and TRBJ1-5): SQTIHQWPATLVQPVGSPLSLECTVEGTSNPNLYWYRQAAGRGLQLLFYSVGIGQISSEVPQNLSASRPQDRQFILSSKKLLLSDSGFYLCAWSVSRDQPQHFGDGTRLSIL.

This clone was picked up one time. The chain recombines TRBV28 with TRBJ1-5; D gene ambiguous. Germline V gives CDR1 MDHEN, CDR2 SYDVKM. Trimming removed 3 bases at V and 2 bases at J, with 5 bases between. The CDR3 contains 13 residues. In DNA, the CDR3 is TGTGCCAGCAGTTTGTTGGGCAATCAGCCCCAGCATTTT. This translates into CASSLLGNQPQHF.

The rearrangement joins TRBV18 to TRBJ1-6, with TRBD1 identical over 9 bases. This CDR3 comprises 16 residues. CDR1 KGHSH and CDR2 LQKENI come from the germline V gene. J was trimmed by 9 bases and V by 4 bases; bases with no gene match: 10. CDR3 nucleotide sequence: TGTGCCAGCTCACAACCGGGACAGGGCCGTACTTCACCCCTCCACTTT. This translates into CASSQPGQGRTSPLHF.

The chain is built from TRBV7-2 and TRBJ1-2, with D uncertain. This CDR3 comprises 13 residues. The germline V gene encodes CDR1 SGHTA and CDR2 FQGNSA. Trimming cost V 11 bases and J 1 base, with 14 bases left between them. CDR3 in amino acids: CARRRELNYGYTF. In DNA, the CDR3 is TGTGCCCGCCGCCGGGAACTTAACTATGGCTACACCTTC.

The chain has TRBV6-5 and TRBJ2-6; D might be TRBD2 (5 bases). The CDR3 loop spans 14 amino acids. Germline assignment: CDR1 MNHEY and CDR2 SVGAGI. Between the trimmed V and J ends, which lost 6 bases and 0 bases, there was a span of 6 bases. In DNA, the CDR3 is TGTGCCAGCAGCGGGAACTCTGGGGCCAACGTCCTGACTTTC. As protein: CASSGNSGANVLTF.

The rearrangement uses TRBV2 and TRBJ2-2; tentative D call: TRBD2 (5 bases). CDR3 size: 14 residues. Germline CDR1 reads SNHLY; CDR2 reads FYNNEI. V lost 7 bases and J 0 bases, leaving 9 bases between the germline ends. As DNA, the CDR3 is TGTGCCAGCAAGACTACCGCGAACACCGGGGAGCTGTTTTTT. It specifies CASKTTANTGELFF.

This chain links TRBV4-1 with TRBJ2-3; 7 positions agree with TRBD2. The V and J ends lost 0 bases and 0 bases, in that order; junction bases with no gene match: 6. CDR3 length equals 17 residues. Germline loops: CDR1 MGHRA, CDR2 YSYEKL. The CDR3 loop is CASSQEASGSSTDTQYF. The DNA for the CDR3 is TGCGCCAGCAGCCAAGAGGCTAGCGGTTCTAGCACAGATACGCAGTATTTT.

The sample holds one count of this clone. V usage is TRBV7-8 and J usage is TRBJ1-5; tentative D call: TRBD1 (5 bases). V was shortened by 5 bases and J by 7 bases, with 18 bases between the two germline ends. This CDR3 region has 15 residues. The germline V gene encodes CDR1 SGHVS and CDR2 FQNEAQ. In DNA, the CDR3 is TGTGCCAGCAGCCGTGACAGCCAGCCTGGACAGCCCCAGCATTTT. Its protein is CASSRDSQPGQPQHF. Full variable domain (outside the CDR3, taken from reference TRBV7-8 and TRBJ1-5): GAGVSQSPRYKVAKRGQDVALRCDPISGHVSLFWYQQALGQGPEFLTYFQNEAQLDKSGLPSDRFFAERPEGSVSTLKIQRTQQEDSAVYLCASSRDSQPGQPQHFGDGTRLSIL.

In its sample, this clone was seen once. The chain couples TRBV5-8 to TRBJ2-7; the D is unclear. Germline CDR1 SGHTS, CDR2 YDEGEE. The CDR3 is 11 residues long. V was cut by 5 bases and J by 3 bases, with 6 bases left in between. Written as DNA, the CDR3 is TGTGCCAGCAGACTACTCTACGAGCAGTACTTC. Protein product: CASRLLYEQYF.